This TCR beta chain was recovered during a study of beta chain features in type 1 diabetes. The study reverse transcribed the entire isolated RNA, so it sequenced expressed TCRB transcripts. The protocol was immunoSEQ multiplex PCR, while the TCRdb copy is restricted to in-frame clones and leaves out a portion. The data contain almost 350,000 clones, roughly a fifth of them singletons. The germline V gene encodes CDR1 LNHNV and CDR2 YYDKDF (reference sequence). The CDR3 length is 13 residues. V lost 1 base and J lost 10, with 13 bases in between. This TCR came from a woman aged 18-29 years in good health. Sequencing was carried out using naive CD4+ T cells from blood. The chain is built from TRBV15 and TRBJ1-1; D is perhaps TRBD1 (6 bases). The chain's CDR3 is CATSRVKQGTAFF. The CDR3 bases are TGTGCCACCAGCAGAGTCAAACAGGGAACAGCTTTCTTT. Filled out from reference TRBV15 and TRBJ1-1, the complete variable domain reads DAMVIQNPRYQVTQFGKPVTLSCSQTLNHNVMYWYQQKSSQAPKLLFHYYDKDFNNEADTPDNFQSRRPNTSFCFLDIRSPGLGDTAMYLCATSRVKQGTAFFGQGTRLTVV.